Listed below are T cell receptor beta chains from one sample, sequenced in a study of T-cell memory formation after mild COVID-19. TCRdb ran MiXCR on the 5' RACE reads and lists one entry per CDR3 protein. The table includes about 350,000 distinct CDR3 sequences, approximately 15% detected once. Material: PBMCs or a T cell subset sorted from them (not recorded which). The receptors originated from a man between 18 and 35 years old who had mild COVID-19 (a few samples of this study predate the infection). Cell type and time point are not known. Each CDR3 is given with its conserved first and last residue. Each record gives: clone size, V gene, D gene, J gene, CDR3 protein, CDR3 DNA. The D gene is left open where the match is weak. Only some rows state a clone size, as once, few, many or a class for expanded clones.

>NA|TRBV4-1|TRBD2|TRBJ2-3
CASSQVVPGLAGGEMVADTQYF
TGCGCCAGCAGCCAAGTCGTACCGGGACTAGCGGGGGGTGAGATGGTTGCAGATACGCAGTATTTT
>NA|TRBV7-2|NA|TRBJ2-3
CASSLQGPNTQYF
TGTGCCAGCAGCTTGCAGGGCCCCAATACGCAGTATTTT
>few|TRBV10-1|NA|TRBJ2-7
CASSEDRFQDEQYF
TGCGCCAGCAGTGAGGACAGGTTTCAGGACGAGCAGTACTTC
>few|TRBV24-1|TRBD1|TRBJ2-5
CATSDPGQGAAGETQYF
TGTGCCACCAGTGACCCCGGACAGGGGGCCGCCGGAGAGACCCAGTACTTC
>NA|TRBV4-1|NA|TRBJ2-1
CASSQPDGNEQFF
TGCGCCAGCAGCCAGCCCGACGGCAATGAGCAGTTCTTC
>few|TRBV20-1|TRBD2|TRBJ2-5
CSAHNRLAGNQETQYF
TGCAGTGCCCATAATCGACTAGCGGGGAATCAAGAGACCCAGTACTTC
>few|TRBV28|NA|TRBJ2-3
CASIRGGTDTQYF
TGTGCCAGCATCCGTGGGGGCACAGATACGCAGTATTTT
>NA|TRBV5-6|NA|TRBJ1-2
CASSLGDPRDGYTF
TGTGCCAGCAGCTTGGGGGACCCTCGGGATGGCTACACCTTC
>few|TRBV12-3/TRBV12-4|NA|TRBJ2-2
CATSWGPVTGELFF
TGTGCCACCTCGTGGGGGCCGGTCACCGGGGAGCTGTTTTTT
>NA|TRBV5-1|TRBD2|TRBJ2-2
CASSLGGLSNTGELFF
TGCGCCAGCAGCTTGGGGGGACTATCGAACACCGGGGAGCTGTTTTTT
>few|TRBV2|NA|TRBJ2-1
CASRRANEQFF
TGTGCCAGCAGAAGGGCGAACGAGCAGTTCTTC
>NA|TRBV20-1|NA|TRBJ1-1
CSARAVSGGMNTEAFF
TGCAGTGCTAGAGCGGTCTCGGGAGGCATGAACACTGAAGCTTTCTTT
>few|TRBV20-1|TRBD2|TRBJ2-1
CSAIPGGKGEQFF
TGCAGTGCTATTCCGGGGGGAAAGGGTGAGCAGTTCTTC
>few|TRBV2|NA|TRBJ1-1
CASLGGGIEAFF
TGTGCCAGCCTCGGCGGGGGTATTGAAGCTTTCTTT
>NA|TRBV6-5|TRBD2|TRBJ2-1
CASSTPGTSGVEQFF
TGTGCCAGCAGCACCCCCGGGACTAGCGGAGTTGAGCAGTTCTTC
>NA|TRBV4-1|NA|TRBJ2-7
CASSRQQDTAYEQYF
TGCGCCAGCAGCCGGCAACAGGACACTGCCTACGAGCAGTACTTC
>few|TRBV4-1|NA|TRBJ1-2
CASSQDFGFYGYTF
TGCGCCAGCAGCCAAGATTTTGGGTTCTATGGCTACACCTTC
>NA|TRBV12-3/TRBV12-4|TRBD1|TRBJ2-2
CASSSGGRTGELFF
TGTGCCAGCAGTTCAGGGGGCCGCACCGGGGAGCTGTTTTTT
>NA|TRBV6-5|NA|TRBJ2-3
CASSYSTGDVRDTQYF
TGTGCCAGCAGTTACTCCACTGGGGACGTCCGCGATACGCAGTATTTT
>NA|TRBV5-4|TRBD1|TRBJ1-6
CASSDRDSDSPLHF
TGTGCCAGCAGCGACCGGGACAGCGATTCACCCCTCCACTTT
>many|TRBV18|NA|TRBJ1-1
CASSPMTVEAFF
TGTGCCAGCTCACCCATGACAGTTGAAGCTTTCTTT
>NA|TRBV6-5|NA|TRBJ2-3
CASSSYWGDTQYF
TGTGCCAGCAGCTCATATTGGGGAGATACGCAGTATTTT
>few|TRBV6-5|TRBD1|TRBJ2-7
CASQPGQGVYEQYF
TGTGCCAGCCAACCGGGACAGGGTGTTTACGAGCAGTACTTC
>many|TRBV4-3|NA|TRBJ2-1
CASSQDGNRYNEQFF
TGCGCCAGCAGCCAAGATGGGAACAGATACAATGAGCAGTTCTTC
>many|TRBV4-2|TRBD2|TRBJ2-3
CASSQKTSGGVDTQYF
TGTGCCAGCAGCCAGAAGACTAGCGGGGGCGTAGATACGCAGTATTTT
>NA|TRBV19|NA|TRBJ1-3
CASGPTSGNTIYF
TGTGCCAGCGGACCGACCTCTGGAAACACCATATATTTT
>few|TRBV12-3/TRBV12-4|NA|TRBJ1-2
CASSFGSYGYTF
TGTGCCAGCAGCTTTGGTTCCTATGGCTACACCTTC
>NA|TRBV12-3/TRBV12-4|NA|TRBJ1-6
CASSLQGSTLHF
TGTGCCAGCAGTTTACAGGGATCCACCCTCCACTTT
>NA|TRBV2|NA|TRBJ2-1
CASRTESSYNEQFF
TGTGCCAGCAGGACGGAGAGCTCCTACAATGAGCAGTTCTTC
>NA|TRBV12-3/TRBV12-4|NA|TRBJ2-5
CASLSGGSGETQYF
TGTGCCAGTCTCTCTGGGGGCAGCGGAGAGACCCAGTACTTC
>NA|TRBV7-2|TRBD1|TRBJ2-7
CASSLDRGTYEQYF
TGTGCCAGCAGCTTAGACAGGGGGACCTACGAGCAGTACTTC
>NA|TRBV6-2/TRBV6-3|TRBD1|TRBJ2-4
CASSWGQGAKNIQYF
TGTGCCAGCAGCTGGGGACAGGGGGCCAAAAACATTCAGTACTTC
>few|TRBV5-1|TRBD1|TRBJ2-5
CASSLVGTGQETQYF
TGCGCCAGCAGCTTGGTAGGGACAGGGCAAGAGACCCAGTACTTC
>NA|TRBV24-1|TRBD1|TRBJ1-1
CATRTGGNTEAFF
TGTGCCACCAGGACAGGGGGGAACACTGAAGCTTTCTTT
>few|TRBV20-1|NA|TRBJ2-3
CSARWPGPDTQYF
TGCAGTGCTAGGTGGCCGGGGCCAGATACGCAGTATTTT
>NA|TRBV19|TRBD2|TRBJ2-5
CASSTGTSIQETQYF
TGTGCCAGTAGCACAGGGACTAGCATTCAAGAGACCCAGTACTTC
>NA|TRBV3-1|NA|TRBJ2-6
CASSATVNSGANVLTF
TGTGCCAGCAGCGCTACAGTGAACTCTGGGGCCAACGTCCTGACTTTC
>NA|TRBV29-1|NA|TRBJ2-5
CSVGIELGGRETQYF
TGCAGCGTTGGAATCGAGTTGGGGGGGCGAGAGACCCAGTACTTC
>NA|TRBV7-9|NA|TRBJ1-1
CASSDPSDTEAFF
TGTGCCAGCAGTGATCCCTCGGACACTGAAGCTTTCTTT
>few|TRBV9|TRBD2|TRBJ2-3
CASSVAVAGLNTQYF
TGTGCCAGCAGCGTAGCGGTAGCGGGGCTTAATACGCAGTATTTT
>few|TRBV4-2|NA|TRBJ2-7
CASSQAGRNPTGQYF
TGTGCCAGCAGCCAAGCAGGACGGAATCCTACGGGGCAGTACTTC
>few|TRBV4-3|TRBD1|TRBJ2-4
CATHNDRGRSKNIQYF
TGCGCCACCCACAATGACAGGGGCAGATCCAAAAACATTCAGTACTTC
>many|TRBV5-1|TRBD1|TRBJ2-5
CASSTRTGVIKETQYF
TGCGCCAGCAGCACGAGGACAGGGGTGATCAAGGAGACCCAGTACTTC
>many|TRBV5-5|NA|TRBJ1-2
CASSLTWGVLNYGYTF
TGTGCCAGCAGCTTGACGTGGGGCGTTCTTAACTATGGCTACACCTTC
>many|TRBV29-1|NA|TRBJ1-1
CSVIRGGVNTEAFF
TGCAGCGTTATCAGGGGCGGGGTGAACACTGAAGCTTTCTTT
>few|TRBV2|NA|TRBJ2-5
CASSATGDRTQYF
TGTGCCAGCAGCGCGACAGGTGATAGGACCCAGTACTTC
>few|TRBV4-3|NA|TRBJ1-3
CASSQDQSWASGNTIYF
TGCGCCAGCAGCCAAGATCAGTCCTGGGCGTCTGGAAACACCATATATTTT
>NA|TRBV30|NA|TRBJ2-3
CAWSRLSTDTQYF
TGTGCCTGGAGCAGACTTAGCACAGATACGCAGTATTTT